Each of the 25 T cell receptor beta chains below was sequenced from the same sample in a study of cytomegalovirus exposure and HLA in healthy donors. The PCR made use of 60 Vbeta and 13 Jbeta primers. Using immunoSEQ multiplex PCR, the repertoire was profiled, and TCRdb retains in-frame clones only, with some absent. This sample has around 99,000 clones, with around 77% found just once. The sample consisted of PBMCs. These receptors were collected from a male donor in good health and CMV-seronegative.

This clone was found once. The gene calls are TRBV27 and TRBJ1-1, with D tentatively TRBD1 (6 bases). Trimming removed 5 bases at V and 1 base at J, with 14 bases between. This CDR3 has 15 amino acids. CDR1 is MNHEY and CDR2 is SMNVEV in the germline V gene (reference sequence). The CDR3: CASSTGQYENTEAFF. DNA for the CDR3: TGTGCCAGCAGTACTGGACAGTATGAGAACACTGAAGCTTTCTTT.

On this clone itself: Other DNA sequences in this specimen translate into the identical CDR3. This sequence joins TRBV7-2 and TRBJ1-5; D is unclear. V was trimmed by 2 bases and J by 0 bases, leaving 8 bases between them. The germline CDR1 and CDR2 sequences are SGHTA and FQGNSA. There are 15 residues in the CDR3. CDR3 DNA: TGTGCCAGCAGCTTACGGGGTTATAGCAATCAGCCCCAGCATTTT. Protein: CASSLRGYSNQPQHF.

This clone was detected once. This chain uses TRBV7-9 with TRBJ2-1, with 7 bases fitting TRBD2. The trim removed 1 base at V and 5 bases at J, leaving 5 bases unmatched. Germline loops: CDR1 SEHNR, CDR2 FQNEAQ (reference sequence). The CDR3 loop spans 15 amino acids. Written as DNA, the CDR3 is TGTGCCAGCAGCTTAGAGGCTAGCGGACACAATGAGCAGTTCTTC. The encoded protein is CASSLEASGHNEQFF. Variable domain in full (rest from reference TRBV7-9 and TRBJ2-1): DTGVSQNPRHKITKRGQNVTFRCDPISEHNRLYWYRQTLGQGPEFLTYFQNEAQLEKSRLLSDRFSAERPKGSFSTLEIQRTEQGDSAMYLCASSLEASGHNEQFFGPGTRLTVL.

Note on this clone: Sequence at one end of the junction differs from germline and may be a read error. The chain carries TRBV2 and TRBJ1-5; perhaps TRBD1 as D (6 bases). The germline gives CDR1 SNHLY, CDR2 FYNNEI. This CDR3 has 14 amino acids. The CDR3 coding sequence is TGTGCCAGCAGGGAAGACAGGAGGGGTCAGCCCCAGCATTTT. Translating gives CASREDRRGQPQHF.

The chain has TRBV27 and TRBJ1-6; D gene unclear. The CDR3 totals 20 residues. V lost 1 base, J lost 7 bases, and 26 bases lay in between. Germline assignment: CDR1 MNHEY and CDR2 SMNVEV (reference sequence). CDR3 in amino acids: CASSLYPTRGNYFLNSPLHF. CDR3 in DNA: TGTGCCAGCAGTTTATATCCGACACGGGGAAACTACTTTTTGAATTCACCCCTCCACTTT.

This sequence joins TRBV14 and TRBJ2-3; TRBD1 agrees at 8 bases. With V trimmed by 3 bases and J by 0 bases, 11 bases remained unmatched. The germline CDR1 and CDR2 sequences are SGHDN and FVKESK. CDR3 length: 18 residues. CDR3 region: CASSHKGQGWSSTDTQYF. The CDR3 bases are TGTGCCAGCAGCCACAAAGGACAGGGATGGTCTAGCACAGATACGCAGTATTTT. Full variable domain (missing parts from reference TRBV14 and TRBJ2-3): EAGVTQFPSHSVIEKGQTVTLRCDPISGHDNLYWYRRVMGKEIKFLLHFVKESKQDESGMPNNRFLAERTGGTYSTLKVQPAELEDSGVYFCASSHKGQGWSSTDTQYFGPGTRLTVL.

The CDR3 reads CASNLNSYNEQFF. CDR3 sequence (DNA): TGTGCCAGCAACTTGAACAGCTACAATGAGCAGTTCTTC. The chain uses TRBV28 and TRBJ2-1, with D unresolved. The CDR3 length is 13 residues. Germline V lookup: CDR1 MDHEN, CDR2 SYDVKM. The V gene lost 7 bases and the J gene lost 3 bases, with 10 bases spanning the gap. Drawing the rest from reference TRBV28 and TRBJ2-1, the complete variable domain is DVKVTQSSRYLVKRTGEKVFLECVQDMDHENMFWYRQDPGLGLRLIYFSYDVKMKEKGDIPEGYSVSREKKERFSLILESASTNQTSMYLCASNLNSYNEQFFGPGTRLTVL.

This clone was picked up one time. This chain connects TRBV7-7 to TRBJ2-1; the match to TRBD2 covers 15 bases. V dropped 5 bases and J dropped 9; count of bases not matched to a gene: 5. CDR1 and CDR2 (germline): SSHAT, FNYEAQ (reference sequence). CDR3 size: 15 residues. CDR3 nucleotides: TGTGCCAGCAGCCAGGGACTAGCGGGAGGTGGTGAGCAGTTCTTC. It codes for CASSQGLAGGGEQFF.

This chain uses TRBV5-1 with TRBJ1-1, with D perhaps matching TRBD1 (5 bases). The V gene's germline CDR1 is SGHRS and CDR2 YFSETQ. Deletions cut 4 bases from V and 5 bases from J, with 18 bases between. The CDR3 contains 15 residues. The CDR3 sequence: CASSTGPTAGTEAFF. CDR3 nucleotides: TGCGCCAGCAGCACTGGACCGACAGCTGGGACTGAAGCTTTCTTT.

The rearrangement links TRBV28 to TRBJ1-1, with D hard to call. The CDR3 contains 14 residues. Germline CDR1 reads MDHEN; CDR2 reads SYDVKM. The V gene lost 6 bases and the J gene lost 0 bases, with 11 bases spanning the gap. CDR3 nucleotides: TGTGCCAGCAGCCCTCCCGACATGAACACTGAAGCTTTCTTT. It codes for CASSPPDMNTEAFF.

CDR3 bases: TGTGCCAGCTCACCAGACAAGTACGCGAAAAAGAATGAGCAGTTCTTC. Its translation is CASSPDKYAKKNEQFF. The chain employs TRBV18 and TRBJ2-1; D not certain. V lost 2 bases and J 7 bases, leaving 18 bases between the germline ends. Germline CDR1 reads KGHSH; CDR2 reads LQKENI. The CDR3 spans 16 residues. Looking up the rest from reference TRBV18 and TRBJ2-1 gives the full variable domain: NAGVMQNPRHLVRRRGQEARLRCSPMKGHSHVYWYRQLPEEGLKFMVYLQKENIIDESGMPKERFSAEFPKEGPSILRIQQVVRGDSAAYFCASSPDKYAKKNEQFFGPGTRLTVL.

The chain couples TRBV7-3 to TRBJ1-1; D not certain. V shed 3 bases and J shed 4 bases, with 9 bases lying between them. CDR3 length equals 13 residues. The V gene's germline CDR1 is SGHTA and CDR2 FQGTGA. The CDR3 protein is CASSLRPPTEAFF. The DNA for the CDR3 is TGTGCCAGCAGCTTGCGGCCACCCACTGAAGCTTTCTTT.

The rearrangement joins TRBV28 to TRBJ1-5; 9 bases are shared with TRBD1. V shed 3 bases and J 9 bases; nucleotides not matched to a gene: 3. This CDR3 comprises 13 residues. Germline V gene sequence: CDR1 MDHEN, CDR2 SYDVKM. CDR3 amino acids: CASSLTGGGPQHF. The CDR3 region has the DNA TGTGCCAGCAGTTTGACAGGGGGAGGGCCCCAGCATTTT.

This rearrangement joins TRBV6-5 to TRBJ2-1; D call uncertain. V shed 5 bases and J shed 4 bases, with 12 bases lying between them. This CDR3 is built from 14 residues. Germline CDR1 reads MNHEY; CDR2 reads SVGAGI. This CDR3 reads CASSILREYNEQFF. The CDR3 bases are TGTGCCAGCAGTATCCTTAGAGAATACAATGAGCAGTTCTTC.

The chain combines TRBV10-2 with TRBJ2-3; D remains ambiguous. Germline CDR1 reads WSHSY; CDR2 reads SAAADI. Trimming took 8 bases from V and 0 from J, leaving 6 bases between them. The CDR3 runs 12 residues. CDR3 region: CASGSSTDTQYF. CDR3 DNA: TGCGCCAGCGGCTCTAGCACAGATACGCAGTATTTT.

This sequence joins TRBV27 and TRBJ1-5, with D uncertain. The CDR3 is 16 residues long. Germline assignment: CDR1 MNHEY and CDR2 SMNVEV (reference sequence). Trimming took off 1 base at V and 2 bases at J, with 12 bases between the two ends. The CDR3 DNA reads TGTGCCAGCAGTTTATTCGCCGGGAACGGCAATCAGCCCCAGCATTTT. This codes for CASSLFAGNGNQPQHF.

The genes are TRBV7-9 and TRBJ2-5; TRBD1 agrees at 9 bases. The CDR3 consists of 16 residues. V dropped 5 bases and J dropped 3; count of bases not matched to a gene: 10. CDR1 and CDR2 from the germline V gene are SEHNR and FQNEAQ (reference sequence). Here the CDR3 DNA reads TGTGCCAGCAGCCCACCATGGACAGGGGTAAAAGAGACCCAGTACTTC. This translates into CASSPPWTGVKETQYF.

This chain joins TRBV19 and TRBJ2-3; D is perhaps TRBD2 (6 bases). The CDR3 is 15 residues long. Germline CDR1 and CDR2: LNHDA and SQIVND (reference sequence). Trimming pared 1 base from V and 1 base from J, leaving 9 bases between. CDR3 region: CASSIGASGTDTQYF. The CDR3 DNA sequence: TGTGCCAGTAGTATAGGGGCTAGCGGCACAGATACGCAGTATTTT.

In DNA form, the CDR3 reads TGTGCCAGCAGCCCGAATCCGGGACAGGGTTATGGCTACACCTTC. It translates to CASSPNPGQGYGYTF. This chain joins TRBV7-9 and TRBJ1-2; 9 bases fit TRBD1. CDR1 and CDR2 from the germline V gene are SEHNR and FQNEAQ (reference sequence). This CDR3 spans 15 amino acids. V was pared by 5 bases and J by 5 bases, with 9 bases of the junction left unmatched.

The gene calls are TRBV29-1 and TRBJ2-7; possible D gene TRBD2, 6 bases. The germline V gene encodes CDR1 SQVTM and CDR2 ANQGSEA. The germline V and J ends were trimmed by 6 bases and 5 bases, with 20 bases remaining between them. The CDR3 runs 14 residues. CDR3 DNA: TGCAGCGTCCCGAGGGTCGGGGGATCAAACGAGCAGTACTTC. It encodes CSVPRVGGSNEQYF.

Note on this clone: One junction end disagrees with the germline gene, perhaps due to a read error. Different DNA sequences within this sample yield the same CDR3. J is TRBJ2-7 and V is TRBV2; unclear D gene. The germline V gene encodes CDR1 SNHLY and CDR2 FYNNEI. The CDR3 consists of 13 residues. CDR3 amino acids: CASSGWSSYEQYF. Here the CDR3 DNA reads TGTGCCAGCAGTGGTTGGAGCTCCTACGAGCAATACTTC. The variable domain in full, completed from reference TRBV2 and TRBJ2-7, reads EPEVTQTPSHQVTQMGQEVILRCVPISNHLYFYWYRQILGQKVEFLVSFYNNEISEKSEIFDDQFSVERPDGSNFTLKIRSTKLEDSAMYFCASSGWSSYEQYFGPGTRLTVT.

The count of this clone is one. Other DNA variants within this sample encode the same CDR3. The V call is TRBV6-6, the J call TRBJ1-4; 8 positions agree with TRBD1. Germline CDR1 and CDR2: MNHNY and SVGAGI (reference sequence). The CDR3 covers 15 residues. The V gene end was trimmed by 4 bases and the J gene end by 5 bases; junction bases not matched to a gene: 6. CDR3 residues: CASSFQGAANEKLFF. The CDR3 nucleotides read TGTGCCAGCAGTTTTCAGGGGGCAGCCAATGAAAAACTGTTTTTT.

The V and J genes are TRBV27 and TRBJ2-3; D is ambiguous. V shed 3 bases and J shed 5 bases, with 9 bases lying between them. From germline, CDR1 is MNHEY and CDR2 SMNVEV (reference sequence). The CDR3 totals 13 residues. CDR3 sequence (DNA): TGTGCCAGCAGTTTTTTGCGGAAAGATACGCAGTATTTT. Amino acid sequence: CASSFLRKDTQYF.

The chain combines TRBV6-1 with TRBJ2-7; TRBD1 aligns across 10 bases. The CDR3 extends over 14 amino acids. Trimming took 5 bases from V and 2 from J; bases not matched to a gene: 3. The germline V gene has CDR1 MNHNS and CDR2 SASEGT. CDR3 DNA: TGTGCCAGCAGTCGCGGGACAGGGGCCTACGAGCAGTACTTC. Translated, it gives CASSRGTGAYEQYF.

CDR3 in amino acids: CSVASGTSGIYEQYF. The CDR3 DNA sequence: TGCAGCGTCGCGAGTGGGACTAGCGGGATCTACGAGCAGTACTTC. The chain joins TRBV29-1 to TRBJ2-7; 13 nucleotides agree with TRBD2. Trimming cost V 6 bases and J 3 bases; bases outside gene matches: 8. The germline V gene encodes CDR1 SQVTM and CDR2 ANQGSEA. The CDR3 consists of 15 residues.